This T cell receptor (beta chain) was identified during a study of memory CD4+ T cells and cytomegalovirus serostatus. Single viable CD3+CD4+CD8-CD45RO+ cells were sorted as the memory CD4+ T cells. Here immunoSEQ multiplex PCR was the method, and the copy in TCRdb shows in-frame clones only, minus some. The sample holds about 82,000 clones; around 80% are singletons and the top ten take less than 0.85%. Specimen: memory CD4+ T cells from blood. The TCR was taken from an adult in good health and CMV-seronegative.

DNA of the CDR3: TGTGCCAGCAGCCGAATTAGCGGGACAGATACGCAGTATTTT. Protein: CASSRISGTDTQYF. The chain is built from TRBV28 and TRBJ2-3; TRBD2 agrees at 7 bases. The CDR3 consists of 14 residues. From germline, CDR1 is MDHEN and CDR2 SYDVKM. The J segment lost 3 bases and the V segment lost 6 bases, leaving 6 bases of the junction unmatched.